This T cell receptor (beta chain) derives from a study of beta chain features in type 1 diabetes. The wider study: The study found patients and healthy donors alike in age, gender and cell yields. Study-wide findings and caveats: Patients with Type 1 diabetes showed moderately but significantly shorter TCRB CDR3s in all four CD4+ subsets. Whether HLA type influences TCRB rearrangement remained unresolved here.

Of note for this clone: Its antigen is unidentified. Other DNA sequences in the sample encode the same CDR3.

cDNA synthesis used the whole RNA isolate, giving expressed TCRB sequences. The method was immunoSEQ multiplex PCR; TCRdb's version includes in-frame clones alone and lacks a portion of them. The profile shows about 340,000 clones, approximately 15% of them singletons. Blood was collected once per donor into heparin, averaging roughly 120 mL. The V end lost 3 bases, the J end lost 4 bases, and 12 bases lay between the germline ends. There are 13 residues in the CDR3. The germline CDR1 and CDR2 sequences are SQVTM and ANQGSEA. Sequencing was done on a sample of naive CD4+ T cells from blood. The chain recombines TRBV29-1 with TRBJ1-2; D is possibly TRBD1 (6 bases). The sequence derives from a woman between 18 and 29 years old with type 1 diabetes. CDR3 nucleotide sequence: TGCAGCGTTGAGGGGGGGCAGGGCTATGGCTACACCTTC. This sequence encodes CSVEGGQGYGYTF.